Reported below is one T cell receptor beta chain. CDR3 size: 16 residues. The trim removed 6 bases at V and 7 bases at J, leaving 15 bases unmatched. CDR1 is MNHNY, CDR2 SVGAGI, per germline (reference sequence). The sample originates from a study of Tregs in tolerant kidney transplant recipients. Profiled with immunoSEQ multiplex PCR; TCRdb holds only in-frame clones, not every one. The sample shows 95,000 to 120,000 clones, 90% of them seen only once. The TCR sequence derives from a human donor who received a combined kidney and bone marrow transplant. The sequencing used CD4+ T cells from blood, collected before the transplant. The chain combines TRBV6-6 with TRBJ1-1; 9 bases agree with TRBD1. This CDR3 is CASSPSPGQGNVEAFF. The CDR3 DNA reads TGTGCCAGCAGCCCATCCCCGGGACAGGGAAACGTTGAAGCTTTCTTT.